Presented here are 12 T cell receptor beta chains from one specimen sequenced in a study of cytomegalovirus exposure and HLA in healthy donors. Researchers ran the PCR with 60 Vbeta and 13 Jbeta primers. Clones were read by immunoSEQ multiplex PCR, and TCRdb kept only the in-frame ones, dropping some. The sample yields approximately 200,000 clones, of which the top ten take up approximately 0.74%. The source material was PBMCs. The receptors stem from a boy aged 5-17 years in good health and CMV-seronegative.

CDR3 bases: TGTGCCAGCAGCCAGGGACTAGCGGGGTCAGATACGCAGTATTTT. It encodes CASSQGLAGSDTQYF. The V call is TRBV5-7, the J call TRBJ2-3, with 13 positions matching TRBD2. TRBV5-7 is designated an ORF whose function remains uncertain. This CDR3 contains 15 residues. The V and J ends lost 4 bases and 4 bases, in that order; junction bases with no gene match: 3.

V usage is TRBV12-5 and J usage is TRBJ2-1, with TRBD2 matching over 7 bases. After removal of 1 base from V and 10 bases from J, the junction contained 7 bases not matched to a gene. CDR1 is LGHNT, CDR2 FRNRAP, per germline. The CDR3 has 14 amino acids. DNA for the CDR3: TGTGCTAGTGGTTTGGCCAGACTAGCTGGAGAGCAGTTCTTC. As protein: CASGLARLAGEQFF.

The CDR3 nucleotides read TGTGCCACCCCGGGTAGGAGATCGAGTGGCTACACCTTC. It yields the protein CATPGRRSSGYTF. The V gene is TRBV7-2, the J gene TRBJ1-2; D not certain. Per germline, CDR1 SGHTA and CDR2 FQGNSA. Trimming removed 10 bases at V and 7 bases at J, with 19 bases between. CDR3 length equals 13 residues. The variable domain in full, with the rest retrieved from reference TRBV7-2 and TRBJ1-2, is GAGVSQSPSNKVTEKGKDVELRCDPISGHTALYWYRQSLGQGLEFLIYFQGNSAPDKSGLPSDRFSAERTGGSVSTLTIQRTQQEDSAVYLCATPGRRSSGYTFGSGTRLTVV.

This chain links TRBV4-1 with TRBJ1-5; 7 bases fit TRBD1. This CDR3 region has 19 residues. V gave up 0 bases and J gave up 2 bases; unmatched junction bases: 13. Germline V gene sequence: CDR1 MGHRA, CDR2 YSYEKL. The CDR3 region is CASSQDLYRGKEGNQPQHF. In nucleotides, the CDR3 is TGCGCCAGCAGCCAAGATCTTTACAGGGGAAAAGAGGGCAATCAGCCCCAGCATTTT.

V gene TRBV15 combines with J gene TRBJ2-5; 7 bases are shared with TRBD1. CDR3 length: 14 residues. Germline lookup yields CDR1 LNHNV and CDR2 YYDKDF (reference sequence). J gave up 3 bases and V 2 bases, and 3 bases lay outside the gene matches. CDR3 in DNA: TGTGCCACCAGCAGACGGGACAGAAAAGAGACCCAGTACTTC. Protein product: CATSRRDRKETQYF.

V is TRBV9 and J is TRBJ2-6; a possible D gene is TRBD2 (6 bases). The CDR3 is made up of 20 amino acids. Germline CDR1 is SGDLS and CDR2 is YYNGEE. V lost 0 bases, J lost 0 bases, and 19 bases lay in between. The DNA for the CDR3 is TGTGCCAGCAGCGTAGAAATCAGCCGGGACTGGAGCTCTGGGGCCAACGTCCTGACTTTC. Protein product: CASSVEISRDWSSGANVLTF.

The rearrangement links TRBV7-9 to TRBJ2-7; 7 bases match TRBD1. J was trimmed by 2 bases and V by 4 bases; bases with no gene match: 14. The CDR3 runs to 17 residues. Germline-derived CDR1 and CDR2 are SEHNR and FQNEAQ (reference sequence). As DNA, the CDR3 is TGTGCCAGCAGCTCCCTCTGGACAGGACTCGCCGCCTACGAGCAGTACTTC. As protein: CASSSLWTGLAAYEQYF.

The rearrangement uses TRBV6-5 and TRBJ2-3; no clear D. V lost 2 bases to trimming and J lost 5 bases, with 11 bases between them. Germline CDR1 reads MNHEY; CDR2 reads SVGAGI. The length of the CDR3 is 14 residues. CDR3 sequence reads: CASSYPPEEDTQYF. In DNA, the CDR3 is TGTGCCAGCAGTTACCCCCCCGAGGAAGATACGCAGTATTTT.

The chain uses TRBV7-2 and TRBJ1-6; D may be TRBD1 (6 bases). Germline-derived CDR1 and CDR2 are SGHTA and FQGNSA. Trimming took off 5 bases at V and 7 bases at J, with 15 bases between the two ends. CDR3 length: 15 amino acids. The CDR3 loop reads CASSTRGGRNSPLHF. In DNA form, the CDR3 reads TGTGCCAGCAGCACACGGGGGGGGCGGAATTCACCCCTCCACTTT.

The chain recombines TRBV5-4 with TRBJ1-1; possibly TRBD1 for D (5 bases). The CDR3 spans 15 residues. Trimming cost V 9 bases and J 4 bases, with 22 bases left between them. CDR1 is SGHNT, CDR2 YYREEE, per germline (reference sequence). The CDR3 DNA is TGTGCCATTTCTTATCGTGGAGGGGTTACCACTGAAGCTTTCTTT. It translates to CAISYRGGVTTEAFF.

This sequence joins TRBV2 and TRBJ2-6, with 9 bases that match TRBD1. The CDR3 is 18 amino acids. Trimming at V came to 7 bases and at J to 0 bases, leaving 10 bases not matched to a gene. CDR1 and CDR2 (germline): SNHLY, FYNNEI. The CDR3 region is CASNEQGAPSSGANVLTF. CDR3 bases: TGTGCCAGCAACGAACAGGGGGCCCCAAGCTCTGGGGCCAACGTCCTGACTTTC.

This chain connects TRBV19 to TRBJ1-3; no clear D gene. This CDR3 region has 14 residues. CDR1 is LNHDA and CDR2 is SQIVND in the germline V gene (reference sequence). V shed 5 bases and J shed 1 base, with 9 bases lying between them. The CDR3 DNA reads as TGTGCCAGTAGTCCCGAGGGTTCTGGAAACACCATATATTTT. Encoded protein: CASSPEGSGNTIYF.